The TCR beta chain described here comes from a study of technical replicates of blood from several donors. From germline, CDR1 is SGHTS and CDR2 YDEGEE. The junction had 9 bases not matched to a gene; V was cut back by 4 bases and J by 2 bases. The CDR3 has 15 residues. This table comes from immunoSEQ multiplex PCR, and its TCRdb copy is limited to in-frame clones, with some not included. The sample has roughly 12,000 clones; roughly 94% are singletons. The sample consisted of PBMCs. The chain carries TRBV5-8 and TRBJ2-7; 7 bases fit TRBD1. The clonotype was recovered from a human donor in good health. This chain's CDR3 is CASSPSRTGTYEQYF. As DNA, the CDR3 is TGTGCCAGCAGCCCGAGTCGGACAGGTACCTACGAGCAGTACTTC.